This T cell receptor beta chain derives from a study of beta chain features in type 1 diabetes. On this clone: The sample has other DNA sequences that encode this CDR3 too.

Expressed TCRB transcripts were sequenced because the entire RNA isolate underwent reverse transcription. Clones were sequenced by immunoSEQ multiplex PCR, and TCRdb holds only the in-frame ones, with some missing. This table holds 900,000 or so clones, roughly 16% found once. Germline CDR1 is SGDLS and CDR2 is YYNGEE. The CDR3 length is 17 residues. V shed 4 bases and J 5 bases; nucleotides not matched to a gene: 11. The receptor was isolated from a woman under 30 in good health. The chain recombines TRBV9 with TRBJ2-1; 11 bases match TRBD2. What was sequenced was naive CD4+ T cells from blood. CDR3 coding DNA: TGTGCCAGCAGCCCCAGAACCGGGACTAGCGGCCACAATGAGCAGTTCTTC. Its translation is CASSPRTGTSGHNEQFF.